These T cell receptor beta chains were read from a single sample in a study of T-cell reconstitution after alpha-beta-depleted transplantation in children. Via MiXCR, TCRdb re-called the PCR reads, giving one row per CDR3 protein. The table lists around 420,000 distinct CDR3 sequences, about 16% of them singletons. The source was PBMCs, mostly from graft donor cells, collected 360 days after TCRalphabeta/CD19-depleted stem cell transplant. These receptors came from a boy less than two years old who had a stem cell transplant for Wiskott-Aldrich syndrome, so the T cells may come from the graft donor. Both conserved end residues are part of each CDR3. D genes are given only for firm matches. Some rows mark clone size as missing; the rest say once, few, many or name a class of expanded clone.

V	D	size	J	DNA	CDR3
TRBV5-1	-	few	TRBJ2-3	TGCGCCAGCAGGGTTTTGGCGGCTAGCACAGATACGCAGTATTTT	CASRVLAASTDTQYF
TRBV27	-	few	TRBJ1-1	TGTGCCAGCAGTTTGACTCCCTCCACTGAAGCTTTCTTT	CASSLTPSTEAFF
TRBV7-8	TRBD1	-	TRBJ1-6	TGTGCCAGCAGCCCCGTTGCAGGGGGGAGGTTTAATTCACCCCTCCACTTT	CASSPVAGGRFNSPLHF
TRBV5-4	-	few	TRBJ2-1	TGTGCCAGCAGCTTGTTACGGGGGCTTTACAATGAGCAGTTCTTC	CASSLLRGLYNEQFF
TRBV28	-	few	TRBJ1-5	TGTGCCAGCAGTTTAAACCCCGGGAGCGCCAATCAGCCCCAGCATTTT	CASSLNPGSANQPQHF
TRBV15	TRBD2	-	TRBJ2-7	TGTGCCACCAGCAGAAACGCCGGGAGGTCCTACGAGCAGTACTTC	CATSRNAGRSYEQYF
TRBV6-5	-	few	TRBJ2-5	TGTGCCAGCAGTTACTTAAGCAGACAAGAGACCCAGTACTTC	CASSYLSRQETQYF
TRBV6-5	-	-	TRBJ1-1	TGTGCCAGCAGTTCCCCGTCCTCCAACACTGAAGCTTTCTTT	CASSSPSSNTEAFF
TRBV5-1	-	-	TRBJ1-3	TGCGCCAGCAGCTTGGAGTTATCTGGAAACACCATATATTTT	CASSLELSGNTIYF
TRBV10-3	-	-	TRBJ1-2	TGTGCCATCAGACGGACAGTACCTACCTATGGCTACACCTTC	CAIRRTVPTYGYTF
TRBV6-2/TRBV6-3	TRBD2	few	TRBJ2-1	TGTGCCAGCAGTTACGGGACTAGGATCAATGAGCAGTTCTTC	CASSYGTRINEQFF
TRBV12-3/TRBV12-4	TRBD2	-	TRBJ2-7	TGTGCCAGCAGTATAGACGGGAGGGCCGTAGAGCAGTACTTC	CASSIDGRAVEQYF
TRBV29-1	TRBD1	few	TRBJ2-7	TGCAGCGTTGTGGACAGGGTGGAAGAGCAGTACTTC	CSVVDRVEEQYF
TRBV4-1	TRBD1	few	TRBJ1-5	TGCGCCAGCAGCCAAGCAGGGGGTGCCGGGACAGGGTTTATCGAGGATCAGCCCCAGCATTTT	CASSQAGGAGTGFIEDQPQHF
TRBV5-1	TRBD1	-	TRBJ2-7	TGCGCCAGCAGGAACGCGGGACAGGTAGGGGCCTACGAGCAGTACTTC	CASRNAGQVGAYEQYF
TRBV20-1	TRBD2	few	TRBJ2-3	TGCAGTGCGGACGGGAGGGTTACGCAGTATTTT	CSADGRVTQYF
TRBV12-3/TRBV12-4	-	many	TRBJ2-5	TGTGCCAGCAGTTTGCCCCCTGGGGGGCAAGAGACCCAGTACTTC	CASSLPPGGQETQYF
TRBV4-2	-	-	TRBJ2-3	TGTGCCAGCAGCCAAGGAATTTCCACAGATACGCAGTATTTT	CASSQGISTDTQYF
TRBV5-4	-	-	TRBJ2-5	TGTGCCAGCCGCCTCCAGATAGACGGGGAGACCCAGTACTTC	CASRLQIDGETQYF
TRBV5-1	TRBD1	-	TRBJ1-4	TGCGCCAGCAGGCTTGGGACAGAGATTGAAAAACTGTTTTTT	CASRLGTEIEKLFF
TRBV6-1	-	few	TRBJ1-1	TGTGCCAGCAGGGAGTTCCAGATGAACACTGAAGCTTTCTTT	CASREFQMNTEAFF
TRBV5-1	TRBD2	-	TRBJ2-3	TGCGCCAGCAGCACTAGCGAGTTAGATACGCAGTATTTT	CASSTSELDTQYF
TRBV28	-	-	TRBJ2-5	TGTGCCAGCAGTTTCGCTAGAAGAGAGACCCAGTACTTC	CASSFARRETQYF
TRBV21-1	-	few	TRBJ2-2	TGTGCCAGCAGCTCCTCCAGGGGGCTAGCGGGAGTAGACACCGGGGAGCTGTTTTTT	CASSSSRGLAGVDTGELFF
TRBV20-1	-	-	TRBJ2-7	TGCAGTGCTAGACGACCAGGGGCTCCGTTATACGAGCAGTACTTC	CSARRPGAPLYEQYF
TRBV7-9	TRBD2	-	TRBJ2-1	TGTGCCAGCAGCTTAGCAGGGAGGGGCAATGAGCAGTTCTTC	CASSLAGRGNEQFF
TRBV9	-	-	TRBJ1-3	TGTGCCAGCAGCCGAATCCGAAACACCATATATTTT	CASSRIRNTIYF
TRBV19	TRBD2	few	TRBJ2-2	TGTGCCAGTAGTATATTCCCTCTAGCGGGAACCGGGGAGCTGTTTTTT	CASSIFPLAGTGELFF
TRBV3-1	TRBD2	many	TRBJ2-1	TGTGCCAGCAGCCAAGATCAAAAGCGGGAGTACAATGAGCAGTTCTTC	CASSQDQKREYNEQFF
TRBV7-9	TRBD1	few	TRBJ2-2	TGTGCCAGCAGCTTTAGGGGGCCGACACGTACCGGGGAGCTGTTTTTT	CASSFRGPTRTGELFF
TRBV5-1	-	-	TRBJ2-3	TGCGCCAGCAGCTTGAAGGGGTGGACAGATACGCAGTATTTT	CASSLKGWTDTQYF